The clone carrying this T cell receptor beta chain has more than one count but fewer than ten. The antigen is unknown. These data originate in a study of blood T cells in healthy people across ages. Each donor gave 9 to 10 milliliters of peripheral blood. Sample-barcoded 5' priming and a J-beta primer mix drove a second PCR of roughly 6 to 12 cycles. A 12-random-nucleotide template-switch adaptor tagged each cDNA molecule. TCRdb reanalysed the 5' RACE reads using MiXCR and keeps one entry per CDR3 protein. The sample has 1,300,000 or so distinct CDR3 sequences, roughly 59% seen once. Trimming removed 0 bases from V and 5 bases from J, with 11 bases in between. This CDR3 has 14 residues. From germline, CDR1 is DFQATT and CDR2 SNEGSKA (reference sequence). General study results and limits: Per-million-T-cell TCR beta diversity fell roughly linearly with age. In the absence of known donor CMV status, changes in expanded clonotypes were possibly confounded.

The V call is TRBV20-1, the J call TRBJ2-4, with D possibly TRBD1 on 5 matching bases. The receptor was derived from a man younger than 30 in good health. The sequenced sample was blood. The CDR3 is CSARDRPGQNIQYF. The CDR3 DNA reads as TGCAGTGCTAGAGATCGCCCAGGGCAAAACATTCAGTACTTC.